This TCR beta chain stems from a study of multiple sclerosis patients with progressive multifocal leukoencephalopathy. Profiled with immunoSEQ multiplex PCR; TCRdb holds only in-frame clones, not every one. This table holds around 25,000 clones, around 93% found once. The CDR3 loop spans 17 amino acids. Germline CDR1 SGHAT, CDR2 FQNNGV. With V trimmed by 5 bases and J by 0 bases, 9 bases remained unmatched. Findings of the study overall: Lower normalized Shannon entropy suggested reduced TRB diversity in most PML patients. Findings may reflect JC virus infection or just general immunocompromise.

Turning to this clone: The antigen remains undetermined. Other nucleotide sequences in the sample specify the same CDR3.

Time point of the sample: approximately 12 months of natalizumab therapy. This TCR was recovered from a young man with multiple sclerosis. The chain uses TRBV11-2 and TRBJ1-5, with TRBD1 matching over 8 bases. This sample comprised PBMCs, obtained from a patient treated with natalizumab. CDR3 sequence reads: CASSPGTGVYSNQPQHF. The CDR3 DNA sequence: TGTGCCAGCAGCCCAGGGACAGGAGTTTATAGCAATCAGCCCCAGCATTTT.